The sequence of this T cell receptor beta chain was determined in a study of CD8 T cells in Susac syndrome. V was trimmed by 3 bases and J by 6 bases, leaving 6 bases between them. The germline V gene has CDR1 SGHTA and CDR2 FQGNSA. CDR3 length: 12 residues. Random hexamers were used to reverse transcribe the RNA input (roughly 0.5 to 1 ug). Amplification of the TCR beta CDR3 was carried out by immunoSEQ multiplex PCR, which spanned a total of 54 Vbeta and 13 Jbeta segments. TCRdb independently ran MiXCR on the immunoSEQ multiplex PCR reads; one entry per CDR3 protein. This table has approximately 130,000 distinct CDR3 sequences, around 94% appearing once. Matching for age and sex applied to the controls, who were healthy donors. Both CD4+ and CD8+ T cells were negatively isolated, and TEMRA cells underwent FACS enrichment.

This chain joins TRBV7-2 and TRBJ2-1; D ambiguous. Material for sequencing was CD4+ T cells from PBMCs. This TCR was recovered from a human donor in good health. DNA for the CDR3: TGTGCCAGCAGCTTTTCACTCAATGAGCAGTTCTTC. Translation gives CASSFSLNEQFF.